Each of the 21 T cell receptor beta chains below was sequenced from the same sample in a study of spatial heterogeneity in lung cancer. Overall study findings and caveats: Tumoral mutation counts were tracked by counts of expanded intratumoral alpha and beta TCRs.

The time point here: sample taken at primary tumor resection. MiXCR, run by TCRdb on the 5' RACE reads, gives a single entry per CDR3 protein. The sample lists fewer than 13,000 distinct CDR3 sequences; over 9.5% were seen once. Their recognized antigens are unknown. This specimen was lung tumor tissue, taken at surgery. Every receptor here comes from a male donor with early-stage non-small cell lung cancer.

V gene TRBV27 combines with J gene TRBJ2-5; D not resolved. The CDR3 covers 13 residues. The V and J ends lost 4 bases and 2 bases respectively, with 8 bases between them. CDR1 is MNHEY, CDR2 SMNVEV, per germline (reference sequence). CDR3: CASSSLDQETQYF. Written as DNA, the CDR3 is TGTGCCAGCAGTTCCCTTGATCAAGAGACCCAGTACTTC.

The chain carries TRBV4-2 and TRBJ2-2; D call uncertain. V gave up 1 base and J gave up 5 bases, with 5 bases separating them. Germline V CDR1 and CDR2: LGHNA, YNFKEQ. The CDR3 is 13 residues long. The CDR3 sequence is CASSQAQTGELFF. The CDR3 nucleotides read TGTGCCAGCAGCCAAGCACAGACCGGGGAGCTGTTTTTT.

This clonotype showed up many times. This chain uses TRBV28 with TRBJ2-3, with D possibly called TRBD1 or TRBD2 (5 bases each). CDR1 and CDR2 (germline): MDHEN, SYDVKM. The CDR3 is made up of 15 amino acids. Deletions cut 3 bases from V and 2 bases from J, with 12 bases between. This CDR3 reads CASSLRGRATDTQYF. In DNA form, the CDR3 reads TGTGCCAGCAGTTTGAGGGGCAGGGCCACAGATACGCAGTATTTT.

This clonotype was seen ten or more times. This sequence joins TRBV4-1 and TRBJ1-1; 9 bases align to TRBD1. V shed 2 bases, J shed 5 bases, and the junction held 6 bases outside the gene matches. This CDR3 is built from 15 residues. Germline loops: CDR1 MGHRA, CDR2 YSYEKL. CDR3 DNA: TGCGCCAGCAGCCAATCTCGGACAGGGGTGACTGAAGCTTTCTTT. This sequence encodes CASSQSRTGVTEAFF.

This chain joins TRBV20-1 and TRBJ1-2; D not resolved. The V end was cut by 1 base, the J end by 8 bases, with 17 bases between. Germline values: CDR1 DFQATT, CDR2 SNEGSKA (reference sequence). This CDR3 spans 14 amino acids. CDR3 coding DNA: TGCAGTGCTAGAGTTCTCTCGGGTTGGCGAGGCTACACCTTC. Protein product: CSARVLSGWRGYTF.

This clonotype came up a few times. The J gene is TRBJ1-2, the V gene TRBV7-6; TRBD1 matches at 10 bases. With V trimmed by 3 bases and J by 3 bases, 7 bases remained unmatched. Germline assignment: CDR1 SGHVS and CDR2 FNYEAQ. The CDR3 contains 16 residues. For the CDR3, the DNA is TGTGCCAGCAGCTTCGGGACAGGGGCCGACCACTATGGCTACACCTTC. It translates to CASSFGTGADHYGYTF.

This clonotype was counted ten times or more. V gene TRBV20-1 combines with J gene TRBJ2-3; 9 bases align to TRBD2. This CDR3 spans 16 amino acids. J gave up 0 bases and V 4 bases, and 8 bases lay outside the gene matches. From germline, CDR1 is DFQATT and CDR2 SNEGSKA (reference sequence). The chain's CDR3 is CSATPLAGSSTDTQYF. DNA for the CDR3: TGCAGTGCTACCCCCCTAGCGGGGTCTAGCACAGATACGCAGTATTTT.

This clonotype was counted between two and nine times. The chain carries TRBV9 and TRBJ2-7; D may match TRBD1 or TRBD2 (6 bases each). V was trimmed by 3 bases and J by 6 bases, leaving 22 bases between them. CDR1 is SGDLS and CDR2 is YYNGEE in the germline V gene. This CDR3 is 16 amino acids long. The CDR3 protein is CASSGAGGRSLSEQYF. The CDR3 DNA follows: TGTGCCAGCAGCGGGGCCGGGGGCAGGTCACTCTCCGAGCAGTACTTC.

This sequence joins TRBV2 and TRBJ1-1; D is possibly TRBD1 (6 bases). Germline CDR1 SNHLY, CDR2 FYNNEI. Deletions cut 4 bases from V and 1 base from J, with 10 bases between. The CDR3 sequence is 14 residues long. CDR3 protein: CASSVDRWNTEAFF. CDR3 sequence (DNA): TGTGCCAGCAGTGTAGACAGGTGGAACACTGAAGCTTTCTTT.

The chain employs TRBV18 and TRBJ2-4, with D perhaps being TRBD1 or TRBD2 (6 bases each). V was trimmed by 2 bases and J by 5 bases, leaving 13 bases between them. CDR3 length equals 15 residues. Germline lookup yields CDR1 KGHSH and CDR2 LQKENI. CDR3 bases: TGTGCCAGCTCACCAGATCCGGGGGCGCAAAACATTCAGTACTTC. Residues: CASSPDPGAQNIQYF.

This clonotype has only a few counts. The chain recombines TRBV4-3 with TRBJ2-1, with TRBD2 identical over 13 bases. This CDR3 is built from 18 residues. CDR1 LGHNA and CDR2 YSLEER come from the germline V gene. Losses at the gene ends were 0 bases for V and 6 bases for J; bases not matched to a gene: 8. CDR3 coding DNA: TGCGCCAGCAGCCAAGATCCCCGGACTAGCGGGGGAGGCAATGAGCAGTTCTTC. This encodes CASSQDPRTSGGGNEQFF.

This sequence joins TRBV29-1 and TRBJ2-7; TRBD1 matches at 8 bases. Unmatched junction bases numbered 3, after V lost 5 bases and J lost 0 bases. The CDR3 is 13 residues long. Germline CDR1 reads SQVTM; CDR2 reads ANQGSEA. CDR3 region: CSVKGQVSYEQYF. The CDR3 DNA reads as TGCAGCGTTAAGGGACAGGTCTCCTACGAGCAGTACTTC.

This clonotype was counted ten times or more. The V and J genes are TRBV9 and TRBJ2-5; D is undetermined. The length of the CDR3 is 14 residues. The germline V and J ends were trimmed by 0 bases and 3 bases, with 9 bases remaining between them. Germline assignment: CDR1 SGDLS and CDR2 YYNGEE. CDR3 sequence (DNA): TGTGCCAGCAGCGTAGGAGTGAGAGAAGAGACCCAGTACTTC. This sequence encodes CASSVGVREETQYF.

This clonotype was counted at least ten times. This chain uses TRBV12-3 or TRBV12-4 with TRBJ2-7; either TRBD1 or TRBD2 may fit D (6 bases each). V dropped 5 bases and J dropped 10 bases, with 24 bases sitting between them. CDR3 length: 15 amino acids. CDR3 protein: CASSPSGALPRGQYF. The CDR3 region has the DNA TGTGCCAGCAGTCCATCGGGGGCCTTACCTAGGGGCCAGTACTTC.

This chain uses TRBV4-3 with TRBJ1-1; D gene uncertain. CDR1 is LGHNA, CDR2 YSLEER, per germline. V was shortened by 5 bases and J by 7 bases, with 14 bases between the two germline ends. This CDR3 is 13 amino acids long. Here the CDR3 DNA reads TGCGCCAGCAGCACCCGGGGAATACTTGAAGCTTTCTTT. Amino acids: CASSTRGILEAFF.

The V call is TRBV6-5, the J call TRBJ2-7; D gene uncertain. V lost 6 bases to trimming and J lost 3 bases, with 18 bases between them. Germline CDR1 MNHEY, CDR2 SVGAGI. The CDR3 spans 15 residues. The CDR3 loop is CASRFAGRPSYEQYF. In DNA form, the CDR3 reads TGTGCCAGCAGATTTGCTGGACGGCCCAGCTACGAGCAGTACTTC.

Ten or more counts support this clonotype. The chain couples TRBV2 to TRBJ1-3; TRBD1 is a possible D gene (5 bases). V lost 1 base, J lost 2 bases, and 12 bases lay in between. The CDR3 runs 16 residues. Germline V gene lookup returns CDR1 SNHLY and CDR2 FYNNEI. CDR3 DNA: TGTGCCAGCAGTGAAGAGGGACTGAGAGCTGGAAACACCATATATTTT. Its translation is CASSEEGLRAGNTIYF.

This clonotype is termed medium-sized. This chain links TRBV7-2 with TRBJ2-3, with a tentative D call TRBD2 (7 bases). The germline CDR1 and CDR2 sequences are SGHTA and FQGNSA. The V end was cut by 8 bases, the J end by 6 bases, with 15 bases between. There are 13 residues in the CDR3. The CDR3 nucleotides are TGTGCCAGCTCGACGGGGGGCCTGGATACGCAGTATTTT. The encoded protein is CASSTGGLDTQYF.

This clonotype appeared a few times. This CDR3 is CASSPRLAGGNEQFF. The CDR3 DNA sequence: TGTGCCAGCAGTCCTCGACTAGCGGGGGGCAATGAGCAGTTCTTC. This sequence joins TRBV12-3 or TRBV12-4 and TRBJ2-1; 13 bases match TRBD2. The CDR3 totals 15 residues. The trim removed 5 bases at V and 6 bases at J, leaving 4 bases unmatched.

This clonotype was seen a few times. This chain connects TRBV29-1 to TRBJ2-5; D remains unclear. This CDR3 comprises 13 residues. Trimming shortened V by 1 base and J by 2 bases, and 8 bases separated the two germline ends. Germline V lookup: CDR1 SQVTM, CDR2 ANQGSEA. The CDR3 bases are TGCAGCGTTGAAGTTCCCAGACAAGAGACCCAGTACTTC. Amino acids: CSVEVPRQETQYF.

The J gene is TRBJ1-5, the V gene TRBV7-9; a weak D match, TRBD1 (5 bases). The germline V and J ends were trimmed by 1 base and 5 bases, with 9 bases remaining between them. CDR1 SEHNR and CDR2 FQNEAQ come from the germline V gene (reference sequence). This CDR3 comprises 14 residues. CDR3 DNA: TGTGCCAGCAGCTTAGAGGGGTCGGATCAGCCCCAGCATTTT. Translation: CASSLEGSDQPQHF.